This T cell receptor beta chain stems from a study of cytomegalovirus exposure and HLA in healthy donors. This PCR relied on a set of 60 Vbeta primers and 13 Jbeta primers. Clones were sequenced by immunoSEQ multiplex PCR, and TCRdb holds only the in-frame ones, with some missing. The sample carries about 82,000 clones, about a tenth recorded once. Germline V gene sequence: CDR1 MDHEN, CDR2 SYDVKM. The CDR3 extends over 20 amino acids. The J segment lost 2 bases and the V segment lost 10 bases, leaving 23 bases of the junction unmatched. This clone has just a few counts. This sequence originates from a man in his 60s in good health and CMV-seropositive. The rearrangement links TRBV28 to TRBJ1-1; TRBD1 matches 12 bases. Specimen: PBMCs. DNA for the CDR3: TGTGCCACCGGGCGAGGTGGGGGGGGACAGGGGGCGTTGGTAAACACTGAAGCTTTCTTT. This gives the protein CATGRGGGGQGALVNTEAFF.